The next 2 T cell receptor beta chains were all read from a single sample in a study of shared T cell receptors in the human thymus. Repertoires were generated with immunoSEQ multiplex PCR, while TCRdb's copy carries only in-frame clones and drops some. The table lists hundreds of thousands of clones, roughly 86% of them singletons, with about 0.0094% in the top ten. These same data were also listed under a study on human thymus T cells.

Sequencing used thymocytes. These receptors came from a boy under two years old with a congenital heart defect.

The J gene is TRBJ1-3, the V gene TRBV6-1; D is ambiguous. The CDR3 consists of 13 residues. Germline V gene lookup returns CDR1 MNHNS and CDR2 SASEGT. Trimming cost V 5 bases and J 5 bases, with 10 bases left between them. The CDR3 bases are TGTGCCAGCAGTATAAACCAGAGAAACACCATATATTTT. It codes for CASSINQRNTIYF.

The V and J genes are TRBV27 and TRBJ2-7, with D tentatively TRBD2 (6 bases). This CDR3 is 15 amino acids long. Trimming cost V 5 bases and J 3 bases, with 17 bases left between them. Germline lookup yields CDR1 MNHEY and CDR2 SMNVEV (reference sequence). CDR3 amino acids: CASSPSPGGNYEQYF. The DNA of the CDR3 is TGTGCCAGCAGTCCAAGCCCAGGCGGGAACTACGAGCAGTACTTC.